A single sample gave rise to the 26 T cell receptor beta chains below, sequenced in a study of HIV-infected patients and healthy controls (dated by TCRdb to between 2014 and 2016). Whole blood was used without cell fractionation, so all unsorted peripheral T cells were reflected in the repertoire. The library was produced with 5' RACE. Reads for this sample came from an Illumina MiSeq. Using SuperScript III with primers targeting the alpha and beta constant regions, approximately 500 ng of RNA was reverse transcribed. Separate alpha and beta chain libraries were generated by chain-specific third strand synthesis with multiplexing indices. TCRdb's own reprocessing of the public reads used fastp at Q25 and MiXCR and kept productive beta chains. Rows with one shared CDR3 protein collapse into an entry with the most common genes and DNA. This sample has 11,000 or so distinct CDR3 sequences in its table, and around 5% of those were observed once. Together, the top ten hold around 3.3% of the sample.

Sequences were obtained from blood. The receptors originated from an adult in good health.

This clonotype was recorded at least ten times. This rearrangement joins TRBV5-1 to TRBJ2-5, with D possibly TRBD1 on 5 matching bases. This CDR3 has 13 residues. The V and J ends lost 2 bases and 4 bases respectively, with 9 bases between them. Germline loops: CDR1 SGHRS, CDR2 YFSETQ. CDR3: CASSFRAAETQYF. The CDR3 nucleotides read TGCGCCAGCAGCTTCAGGGCCGCAGAGACCCAGTACTTC.

This clonotype was observed many times. The chain is built from TRBV11-2 and TRBJ2-7, with 11 bases that match TRBD2. This CDR3 is 15 amino acids long. J gave up 7 bases and V 2 bases, and 7 bases lay outside the gene matches. Germline assignment: CDR1 SGHAT and CDR2 FQNNGV. The CDR3 here is CASSLNSGGAWEQYF. The CDR3 DNA follows: TGTGCCAGCAGCTTAAATAGCGGGGGGGCCTGGGAGCAGTACTTC.

By its share, this clonotype is medium-sized (0.01 to 0.1%). The chain combines TRBV7-9 with TRBJ1-1, with D perhaps matching TRBD1 (6 bases). Deletions cut 8 bases from V and 4 bases from J, with 17 bases between. CDR1 and CDR2 from the germline V gene are SEHNR and FQNEAQ (reference sequence). CDR3 length: 14 residues. CDR3 loop: CASPPPGGPTEAFF. The CDR3 nucleotides are TGTGCCAGCCCTCCCCCTGGGGGCCCCACTGAAGCTTTCTTT.

This clonotype has a count of ten or more. The chain combines TRBV6-1 with TRBJ2-5; weak D call: TRBD1 (5 bases). V was clipped by 7 bases and J by 7 bases, with 16 bases between them. This CDR3 region has 13 residues. From germline, CDR1 is MNHNS and CDR2 SASEGT. In DNA, the CDR3 is TGTGCCAGCACCAACTTGATGACAGCGACCCAGTACTTC. Its protein product is CASTNLMTATQYF.

This clonotype was counted ten times or more. DNA for the CDR3: TGTGCCTGGAGTGCATATGGGATGAGTTCTAACTATGGCTACACCTTC. Translation gives CAWSAYGMSSNYGYTF. The genes are TRBV30 and TRBJ1-2; no reliable D call. V was pared by 1 base and J by 0 bases, with 15 bases between. The CDR3 sequence is 16 residues long. CDR1 and CDR2 from the germline V gene are GTSNPN and SVGIG (reference sequence).

This rearrangement joins TRBV6-1 to TRBJ2-6, with 11 positions matching TRBD1. V gave up 9 bases and J gave up 4 bases; unmatched junction bases: 5. The germline V gene has CDR1 MNHNS and CDR2 SASEGT. The CDR3 extends over 15 amino acids. CDR3 nucleotides: TGTGCCAGTAGGACAGGGGGCTCCGGGGCCAACGTCCTGACTTTC. Amino acid sequence: CASRTGGSGANVLTF.

This clonotype appeared many times. The chain has TRBV28 and TRBJ1-5; D is unclear. The CDR3 is 13 amino acids. CDR1 is MDHEN, CDR2 SYDVKM, per germline. Trimming stripped 8 bases from V and 6 bases from J, with 14 bases between. CDR3 nucleotides: TGTGCCAGCGGGCAACCTGACACTCAGCCCCAGCATTTT. Translating it yields CASGQPDTQPQHF.

The chain joins TRBV30 to TRBJ2-1, with 9 bases matching TRBD1. Germline lookup yields CDR1 GTSNPN and CDR2 SVGIG (reference sequence). The CDR3 has 11 amino acids. Trimming at V came to 5 bases and at J to 11 bases, leaving 4 bases not matched to a gene. The CDR3 DNA sequence: TGTGCCTGGGGACAGGGGAACAAGCAGTTCTTC. Translation gives CAWGQGNKQFF.

This clonotype is labeled as medium-sized. This chain connects TRBV2 to TRBJ1-1; D remains ambiguous. CDR3 length equals 14 residues. Trimming pared 1 base from V and 11 bases from J, leaving 17 bases between. Germline CDR1 is SNHLY and CDR2 is FYNNEI. CDR3 sequence reads: CASSEGSLPSTAFF. Written as DNA, the CDR3 is TGTGCCAGCAGTGAAGGCTCCCTACCTTCGACGGCTTTCTTT.

There are many counts of this clonotype. This chain joins TRBV19 and TRBJ2-1; the D call may be TRBD1 or TRBD2 (5 bases each). The V and J ends lost 10 bases and 0 bases respectively, with 10 bases between them. This CDR3 contains 13 residues. From germline, CDR1 is LNHDA and CDR2 SQIVND (reference sequence). As DNA, the CDR3 is TGTGCCACCAAGGGGAGCTCCTACAATGAGCAGTTCTTC. This codes for CATKGSSYNEQFF.

This clonotype is labeled as medium-sized. The chain joins TRBV20-1 to TRBJ2-3, with 13 bases lining up with TRBD2. The V and J ends lost 6 bases and 9 bases, in that order; junction bases with no gene match: 12. Germline values: CDR1 DFQATT, CDR2 SNEGSKA (reference sequence). CDR3 size: 15 residues. In DNA, the CDR3 is TGCAGTGCAATTATCGGGACTAGCGGGGCAGGGACGCAGTATTTT. Amino acids: CSAIIGTSGAGTQYF.

In its sample, this clonotype ranks as medium-sized. The chain recombines TRBV10-3 with TRBJ2-7, with no clear D. The V gene's germline CDR1 is ENHRY and CDR2 SYGVKD. V gave up 11 bases and J gave up 2 bases, with 13 bases separating them. The CDR3 spans 12 residues. The chain's CDR3 is CAARTEPYEQYF. CDR3 coding DNA: TGTGCCGCTCGGACGGAACCCTACGAGCAGTACTTC.

The chain has TRBV6-4 and TRBJ2-1; weak D call: TRBD2 (7 bases). V was cut by 3 bases and J by 8 bases, with 14 bases left in between. The germline V gene encodes CDR1 MRHNA and CDR2 SNTAGT. The CDR3 has 14 residues. The CDR3 region has the DNA TGTGCCAGCAGTGAGGACGGGGGGCGCGATGAGCAGTTCTTC. Protein: CASSEDGGRDEQFF.

This clonotype was observed many times. The chain is built from TRBV6-1 and TRBJ2-7; D remains unclear. V lost 9 bases and J lost 2, with 17 bases in between. This CDR3 spans 14 amino acids. Germline V gene lookup returns CDR1 MNHNS and CDR2 SASEGT. The CDR3 reads CASETEDVTYEQYF. CDR3 coding DNA: TGTGCCAGTGAGACTGAGGACGTGACCTACGAGCAGTACTTC.

By sample share, this clonotype is medium-sized. This chain's CDR3 is CSVGVIRDGRTDTQYF. DNA for the CDR3: TGCAGCGTTGGGGTGATCCGGGACGGACGCACAGATACGCAGTATTTT. The chain combines TRBV29-1 with TRBJ2-3; tentatively, D is TRBD1 or TRBD2 (5 bases each). The CDR3 has 16 amino acids. Trimming removed 4 bases from V and 1 base from J, with 18 bases in between. The germline V gene encodes CDR1 SQVTM and CDR2 ANQGSEA.

By share, this clonotype counts as medium-sized. The chain has TRBV20-1 and TRBJ2-3, with 7 positions matching TRBD2. Germline CDR1 reads DFQATT; CDR2 reads SNEGSKA (reference sequence). With V trimmed by 0 bases and J by 3 bases, 6 bases remained unmatched. The CDR3 is 15 amino acids. CDR3 in amino acids: CSARDGGKGTDTQYF. As DNA, the CDR3 is TGCAGTGCTAGAGACGGGGGGAAAGGGACAGATACGCAGTATTTT.

The sample holds many counts of this clonotype. The chain joins TRBV6-5 to TRBJ1-4, with TRBD1 matching 7 bases. Germline CDR1 and CDR2: MNHEY and SVGAGI. The CDR3 is made up of 14 amino acids. J lost 7 bases, V lost 7 bases, and 9 bases had no gene match. CDR3 sequence: CASTQEAGGEKLFF. The CDR3 DNA reads as TGTGCCAGCACCCAGGAGGCAGGGGGTGAAAAACTGTTTTTT.

This clonotype is labeled as medium-sized. The chain couples TRBV29-1 to TRBJ2-1; D ambiguous. The CDR3 spans 12 residues. V dropped 6 bases and J dropped 4 bases, with 10 bases sitting between them. Germline V lookup: CDR1 SQVTM, CDR2 ANQGSEA. The CDR3 nucleotides read TGCAGCGTCGGCAGTTCATACAATGAGCAGTTCTTC. This encodes CSVGSSYNEQFF.

This clonotype was observed many times. The J gene is TRBJ2-7, the V gene TRBV6-5; 9 bases fit TRBD1. The ends lost 2 bases at V and 3 bases at J; junction bases unmatched: 2. Germline V gene data show CDR1 as MNHEY and CDR2 as SVGAGI. The CDR3 consists of 14 residues. CDR3 sequence: CASSYRGQGYEQYF. Written as DNA, the CDR3 is TGTGCCAGCAGTTACAGGGGACAGGGCTACGAGCAGTACTTC.

This clonotype came up many times. The chain couples TRBV6-9 to TRBJ1-6; 9 bases map to TRBD1. This CDR3 is built from 17 residues. The germline V gene encodes CDR1 MNHGY and CDR2 SVAAGI. The junction had 19 bases not matched to a gene; V was cut back by 6 bases and J by 13 bases. CDR3 amino acids: CASSLWDRALVGEPLHF. CDR3 sequence (DNA): TGTGCCAGCAGCCTTTGGGACAGGGCCTTAGTGGGCGAGCCCCTCCACTTT.

This clonotype was found many times. The CDR3 here is CASSLNVELSATQHF. DNA for the CDR3: TGTGCCAGCAGTTTAAATGTTGAACTATCAGCGACCCAGCATTTT. This sequence joins TRBV12-3 or TRBV12-4 and TRBJ1-5; D ambiguous. The CDR3 is 15 amino acids. Between the trimmed V and J ends, which lost 2 bases and 11 bases, there was a span of 19 bases.

By share, this clonotype counts as medium-sized (0.01 to 0.1%). The chain combines TRBV24-1 with TRBJ1-5; tentative D call: TRBD1 (5 bases). Trimming cost V 7 bases and J 3 bases, with 21 bases left between them. Germline CDR1 and CDR2: KGHDR and SFDVKD. The CDR3 covers 17 residues. CDR3 residues: CATSEDNPLNLNQPQHF. The CDR3 region has the DNA TGTGCCACCAGCGAGGACAACCCCCTAAATCTCAATCAGCCCCAGCATTTT.

In this sample, this clonotype turned up many times. The rearrangement uses TRBV20-1 and TRBJ2-6, with 8 nucleotides matching TRBD1. There are 15 residues in the CDR3. In germline, CDR1 is DFQATT, CDR2 SNEGSKA (reference sequence). V gave up 5 bases and J gave up 0 bases; unmatched junction bases: 3. This CDR3 is CSALTGGSGANVLTF. CDR3 DNA: TGCAGTGCTCTTACAGGGGGCTCTGGGGCCAACGTCCTGACTTTC.

The table lists this clonotype with many counts. The chain has TRBV6-1 and TRBJ1-1; D is unclear. Germline V gives CDR1 MNHNS, CDR2 SASEGT. Trimming shortened V by 3 bases and J by 5 bases, and 7 bases separated the two germline ends. The CDR3 is made up of 12 amino acids. CDR3 in DNA: TGTGCCAGCAGTGACCGGGGTACTGAAGCTTTCTTT. Its protein is CASSDRGTEAFF.

Within the sample, this clonotype is medium-sized. V gene TRBV2 combines with J gene TRBJ2-3, with 8 bases fitting TRBD2. The CDR3 runs 17 residues. V shed 2 bases, J shed 2 bases, and the junction held 9 bases outside the gene matches. The germline gives CDR1 SNHLY, CDR2 FYNNEI. CDR3 bases: TGTGCCAGCAGTGAATGGCGCCGGGGGGGCCACACAGATACGCAGTATTTT. This translates into CASSEWRRGGHTDTQYF. Complete variable domain (other parts from reference TRBV2 and TRBJ2-3): EPEVTQTPSHQVTQMGQEVILRCVPISNHLYFYWYRQILGQKVEFLVSFYNNEISEKSEIFDDQFSVERPDGSNFTLKIRSTKLEDSAMYFCASSEWRRGGHTDTQYFGPGTRLTVL.

This clonotype has a count of ten or more. The genes are TRBV28 and TRBJ2-5, with TRBD2 identical over 10 bases. V shed 4 bases and J 3 bases; nucleotides not matched to a gene: 2. The CDR3 is 14 residues long. Per germline, CDR1 MDHEN and CDR2 SYDVKM. The CDR3, as DNA: TGTGCCAGCAGTTCCAGCGGGGGGGAAGAGACCCAGTACTTC. This encodes CASSSSGGEETQYF.